This T cell receptor (beta chain) was captured by sequencing in a study of blood T cell repertoires in COVID-19. Study as a whole: Acute and convalescent COVID-19 specimens originated in the United States, Italy and Spain.

Assay: immunoSEQ multiplex PCR; the TCRdb copy retains only in-frame clones and omits some. Here the sample spans around 270,000 clones, over 75% being singletons. The CDR3 is 16 amino acids. Between the trimmed V and J ends, which lost 6 bases and 0 bases, there was a span of 16 bases. Germline V gives CDR1 LNHDA, CDR2 SQIVND (reference sequence). The specimen was PBMCs or T cells enriched from blood (not recorded which). The receptor's source is a woman in her forties who had been exposed to COVID-19. V is TRBV19 and J is TRBJ2-3; D call uncertain. The CDR3 reads CASRARVLASTDTQYF. DNA for the CDR3: TGTGCCAGTAGGGCCCGGGTGCTGGCTAGCACAGATACGCAGTATTTT. Full variable domain (outside the CDR3, taken from reference TRBV19 and TRBJ2-3): DGGITQSPKYLFRKEGQNVTLSCEQNLNHDAMYWYRQDPGQGLRLIYYSQIVNDFQKGDIAEGYSVSREKKESFPLTVTSAQKNPTAFYLCASRARVLASTDTQYFGPGTRLTVL.